The next 27 T cell receptor beta chains were all read from a single sample in a study of blood T cell repertoires in COVID-19. Libraries were prepared by immunoSEQ multiplex PCR; TCRdb keeps only in-frame clonotypes and omits some of them. The sample holds roughly 140,000 clones, about 86% seen once. Sample: peripheral blood. The receptor source for this set is a human donor in a cohort sampled during active COVID-19.

The J gene is TRBJ1-1, the V gene TRBV27; 8 nucleotides align to TRBD1. The J segment lost 1 base and the V segment lost 7 bases, leaving 2 bases of the junction unmatched. The CDR3 is 13 amino acids. Germline V gene lookup returns CDR1 MNHEY and CDR2 SMNVEV (reference sequence). CDR3 loop: CASMGQENTEAFF. The DNA for the CDR3 is TGTGCCAGCATGGGACAGGAGAACACTGAAGCTTTCTTT.

Points on this clone: The conserved phenylalanine or tryptophan normally closing the CDR3 is absent here, so this likely arose from a read error. The DNA is left out, because the CDR3 cannot be placed on it with certainty; the CDR3 is given as TCRdb lists it. V usage is TRBV1 and J usage is TRBJ1-1; the table's D call, TRBD1, was not checked against the DNA. TRBV1 is termed a pseudogene. The CDR3 is 10 amino acids long, termini counted. CDR3 sequence reads: CTSSQGQGAS.

The chain has TRBV19 and TRBJ2-7; TRBD1 might be the D (6 bases). Germline CDR1 reads LNHDA; CDR2 reads SQIVND (reference sequence). This CDR3 comprises 14 residues. V lost 5 bases, J lost 3 bases, and 14 bases lay in between. The CDR3 is CASSPRQDDYEQYF. CDR3 bases: TGTGCCAGTAGTCCGAGACAGGATGACTACGAGCAGTACTTC.

The chain recombines TRBV10-3 with TRBJ1-2; weak D call: TRBD1 (5 bases). Germline assignment: CDR1 ENHRY and CDR2 SYGVKD. V was shortened by 6 bases and J by 6 bases, with 14 bases between the two germline ends. The CDR3 loop spans 13 amino acids. CDR3 in DNA: TGTGCCATCAGCCCGGGGGATTCCGATGGCTACACCTTC. Its protein is CAISPGDSDGYTF.

The chain couples TRBV18 to TRBJ2-5; 8 positions match TRBD2. The germline V gene encodes CDR1 KGHSH and CDR2 LQKENI. V lost 0 bases and J lost 5; bases outside the gene matches: 5. The CDR3 has 15 amino acids. The CDR3 loop reads CASSPPGLVGETQYF. As DNA, the CDR3 is TGTGCCAGCTCACCACCGGGACTAGTAGGGGAGACCCAGTACTTC.

This chain uses TRBV24-1 with TRBJ1-5; 7 bases agree with TRBD1. Germline CDR1 reads KGHDR; CDR2 reads SFDVKD. Trimming took 3 bases from V and 4 from J; bases not matched to a gene: 5. There are 15 residues in the CDR3. CDR3 loop: CATSDRQGGNQPQHF. Written as DNA, the CDR3 is TGTGCCACCAGTGATCGACAGGGTGGGAATCAGCCCCAGCATTTT.

As to this clone: Different DNA sequences within this sample yield the same CDR3. This chain links TRBV9 with TRBJ1-1; D perhaps matches TRBD1 (5 bases). Per germline, CDR1 SGDLS and CDR2 YYNGEE. The V and J ends lost 4 bases and 7 bases respectively, with 14 bases between them. This CDR3 spans 13 amino acids. The CDR3 spells CASSSGGDGEAFF. CDR3 sequence (DNA): TGTGCCAGCAGCTCCGGGGGGGACGGTGAAGCTTTCTTT.

The V call is TRBV27, the J call TRBJ2-7; 9 positions agree with TRBD2. The V and J ends lost 4 bases and 3 bases, in that order; junction bases with no gene match: 10. The CDR3 is 16 amino acids. Per the germline V gene, CDR1 is MNHEY and CDR2 is SMNVEV (reference sequence). CDR3 sequence reads: CASSSPGLAPLYEQYF. The CDR3 DNA reads as TGTGCCAGCAGTTCCCCGGGACTAGCTCCCCTCTACGAGCAGTACTTC.

The V gene is TRBV6-5, the J gene TRBJ2-7; D perhaps matches TRBD2 (6 bases). The germline CDR1 and CDR2 sequences are MNHEY and SVGAGI. V lost 2 bases to trimming and J lost 4 bases, with 12 bases between them. The length of the CDR3 is 14 residues. CDR3 sequence reads: CASSYGAGGYEQYF. DNA for the CDR3: TGTGCCAGCAGTTACGGGGCCGGGGGATACGAGCAGTACTTC.

The chain combines TRBV6-2 or TRBV6-3 with TRBJ1-1; D is perhaps TRBD1 (5 bases). CDR3 length: 14 amino acids. CDR1 is MNHEY and CDR2 is SVGEGT in the germline V gene. V was cut by 3 bases and J by 1 base, with 9 bases left in between. The CDR3 sequence is CASSYAGRNTEAFF. The CDR3 DNA reads TGTGCCAGCAGTTATGCAGGGCGGAACACTGAAGCTTTCTTT.

J is TRBJ2-7 and V is TRBV14, with a possible D match to TRBD2 (6 bases). V was cut by 6 bases and J by 9 bases, with 15 bases left in between. This CDR3 comprises 12 residues. Germline values: CDR1 SGHDN, CDR2 FVKESK. CDR3 coding DNA: TGTGCCAGCAGTCGGAGGGTGGGGGTGCAGTACTTC. Its translation is CASSRRVGVQYF.

The gene calls are TRBV29-1 and TRBJ2-2; TRBD1 matches 7 bases. After removal of 4 bases from V and 8 bases from J, the junction contained 4 bases not matched to a gene. The germline gives CDR1 SQVTM, CDR2 ANQGSEA. This CDR3 contains 12 residues. The chain's CDR3 is CSVASGGGELFF. The CDR3, as DNA: TGCAGCGTTGCGTCAGGGGGTGGGGAGCTGTTTTTT.

The V call is TRBV19, the J call TRBJ2-5; 7 nucleotides agree with TRBD1. V lost 4 bases, J lost 5 bases, and 4 bases stayed unmatched. The CDR3 covers 13 residues. Germline CDR1 is LNHDA and CDR2 is SQIVND (reference sequence). The CDR3 protein is CASSTTGMETQYF. In DNA, the CDR3 is TGTGCCAGTAGTACGACAGGGATGGAGACCCAGTACTTC.

The chain links TRBV3-1 (or the pseudogene TRBV3-2) to TRBJ2-7; D remains unclear. V was trimmed by 1 base and J by 2 bases, leaving 6 bases between them. Germline CDR1 reads LGHDT; CDR2 reads YNNKEL (reference sequence). This CDR3 is built from 13 residues. CDR3 loop: CASSQAYPYEQYF. For the CDR3, the DNA is TGTGCCAGCAGCCAAGCCTATCCCTACGAGCAGTACTTC.

The sample holds many counts of this clone. The chain uses TRBV4-1 and TRBJ2-2, with TRBD2 identical over 15 bases. The J segment lost 8 bases and the V segment lost 4 bases, leaving 8 bases of the junction unmatched. Germline assignment: CDR1 MGHRA and CDR2 YSYEKL. The CDR3 runs 17 residues. As DNA, the CDR3 is TGCGCCAGCAGCCCGCGGACTAGCGGGAGGGCCCCGGGGGAGCTGTTTTTT. It is translated as CASSPRTSGRAPGELFF.

The chain has TRBV6-5 and TRBJ2-7; TRBD2 matches 11 bases. J gave up 5 bases and V 6 bases, and 3 bases lay outside the gene matches. CDR1 MNHEY and CDR2 SVGAGI come from the germline V gene. The CDR3 is 13 amino acids. CDR3 in amino acids: CASSPTSGNEQYF. The CDR3 DNA reads TGTGCCAGCAGCCCGACTAGCGGGAACGAGCAGTACTTC.

The chain recombines TRBV5-1 with TRBJ2-1, with 8 nucleotides matching TRBD2. CDR3 size: 15 residues. V lost 4 bases and J lost 4; bases outside the gene matches: 7. Germline-derived CDR1 and CDR2 are SGHRS and YFSETQ. The CDR3 sequence: CASSPDTSGYNEQFF. CDR3 sequence (DNA): TGCGCCAGCAGCCCCGATACTAGCGGATACAATGAGCAGTTCTTC. Combining the CDR3 with reference TRBV5-1 and TRBJ2-1 gives the whole variable domain KAGVTQTPRYLIKTRGQQVTLSCSPISGHRSVSWYQQTPGQGLQFLFEYFSETQRNKGNFPGRFSGRQFSNSRSEMNVSTLELGDSALYLCASSPDTSGYNEQFFGPGTRLTVL.

V is TRBV10-3 and J is TRBJ2-1; 14 bases agree with TRBD2. Germline V gene data show CDR1 as ENHRY and CDR2 as SYGVKD. The V gene end was trimmed by 5 bases and the J gene end by 7 bases; junction bases not matched to a gene: 4. The CDR3 is 15 amino acids. CDR3: CAISPGTSGSNEQFF. For the CDR3, the DNA is TGTGCCATCAGTCCCGGGACTAGCGGGAGTAATGAGCAGTTCTTC.

This rearrangement joins TRBV19 to TRBJ2-3, with D possibly matching TRBD1 (5 bases). Germline CDR1 is LNHDA and CDR2 is SQIVND (reference sequence). This CDR3 spans 13 amino acids. Trimming removed 8 bases from V and 2 bases from J, with 11 bases in between. This CDR3 is CASRTGSTDTQYF. In DNA, the CDR3 is TGTGCCAGTCGAACAGGATCCACAGATACGCAGTATTTT.

V is TRBV6-5 and J is TRBJ2-7, with 9 bases that match TRBD1. J was trimmed by 4 bases and V by 9 bases; bases with no gene match: 13. The CDR3 extends over 15 amino acids. Per the germline V gene, CDR1 is MNHEY and CDR2 is SVGAGI. CDR3 bases: TGTGCCAGGACTTATACGGACAGGGGATCGTACGAGCAGTACTTC. Its translation: CARTYTDRGSYEQYF.

V and J are TRBV28 and TRBJ2-1; perhaps TRBD1 as D (6 bases). Germline V gives CDR1 MDHEN, CDR2 SYDVKM. Trimming took 6 bases from V and 5 from J, leaving 17 bases between them. The CDR3 sequence is 15 residues long. The CDR3 loop reads CASSRTASGNNEQFF. For the CDR3, the DNA is TGTGCCAGCAGCAGGACAGCGTCCGGAAACAATGAGCAGTTCTTC. The full variable domain, with the rest looked up from reference TRBV28 and TRBJ2-1, is DVKVTQSSRYLVKRTGEKVFLECVQDMDHENMFWYRQDPGLGLRLIYFSYDVKMKEKGDIPEGYSVSREKKERFSLILESASTNQTSMYLCASSRTASGNNEQFFGPGTRLTVL.

V usage is TRBV7-2 and J usage is TRBJ2-7; tentatively, D is TRBD1 (6 bases). The CDR3 runs 15 residues. Germline assignment: CDR1 SGHTA and CDR2 FQGNSA. V was cut by 2 bases and J by 3 bases, with 14 bases left in between. The CDR3 sequence is CASSLTDSPLYEQYF. CDR3 DNA: TGTGCCAGCAGCTTAACGGACAGTCCCCTCTACGAGCAGTACTTC.

The chain joins TRBV21-1 to TRBJ2-2; TRBD2 is the table's D call, not checked against the DNA. TRBV21-1 is designated a pseudogene. CDR3 length: 20 amino acids. In nucleotides, the CDR3 is TGTGCCAGCAGCCCCAAGGGGCAGCGGGAGGGCCCTCGGGGCACCGGGGAGCTGTTTTTT. Protein sequence: CASSPKGQREGPRGTGELFF.

The genes are TRBV24-1 and TRBJ2-7; TRBD1 agrees at 9 bases. In germline, CDR1 is KGHDR, CDR2 SFDVKD. CDR3 length equals 16 residues. V was pared by 1 base and J by 3 bases, with 6 bases of the junction left unmatched. The CDR3 region has the DNA TGTGCCACCAGTGATTTTGGGGGACAGGGAGGCTACGAGCAGTACTTC. It encodes CATSDFGGQGGYEQYF.

The J gene is TRBJ1-5, the V gene TRBV25-1; D is unclear. V was shortened by 6 bases and J by 2 bases, with 5 bases between the two germline ends. From germline, CDR1 is MGHDK and CDR2 SYGVNS. This CDR3 is built from 12 residues. The CDR3 reads CASRGGNQPQHF. CDR3 sequence (DNA): TGTGCCAGCAGGGGAGGCAATCAGCCCCAGCATTTT.

This rearrangement joins TRBV4-3 to TRBJ1-2, with D possibly matching TRBD1 (6 bases). Between the trimmed V and J ends, which lost 3 bases and 2 bases, there was a span of 13 bases. In germline, CDR1 is LGHNA, CDR2 YSLEER. The CDR3 has 15 residues. CDR3 sequence reads: CASSQELDSNYGYTF. The CDR3 DNA reads as TGCGCCAGCAGCCAGGAATTGGACAGCAACTATGGCTACACCTTC.

This chain links TRBV18 with TRBJ2-7; the match to TRBD2 covers 9 bases. Trimming cost V 3 bases and J 3 bases; bases outside gene matches: 3. The CDR3 contains 14 residues. The germline V gene has CDR1 KGHSH and CDR2 LQKENI. The CDR3 DNA is TGTGCCAGCTCACCCGTTAGCGGGGGCTACGAGCAGTACTTC. Its protein is CASSPVSGGYEQYF. The variable domain in full, completed from reference TRBV18 and TRBJ2-7, reads NAGVMQNPRHLVRRRGQEARLRCSPMKGHSHVYWYRQLPEEGLKFMVYLQKENIIDESGMPKERFSAEFPKEGPSILRIQQVVRGDSAAYFCASSPVSGGYEQYFGPGTRLTVT.